The 20 T cell receptor beta chains given below trace back to one sample, sequenced in a study of early T cells in non-severe SARS-CoV-2 infection. TCRdb used MiXCR to reprocess the 5' RACE reads, holding one entry per CDR3 protein. Among roughly 29,000 distinct CDR3 sequences listed, just under 3% were seen once. Input material: whole blood. The receptors here all came from an adult who was a healthcare worker with PCR-confirmed SARS-CoV-2 infection or an uninfected control (not recorded which).

This clonotype showed up many times. The genes are TRBV6-1 and TRBJ2-3; the D gene could be TRBD1 or TRBD2 (5 bases each). V lost 5 bases and J 8 bases, leaving 17 bases between the germline ends. Germline-derived CDR1 and CDR2 are MNHNS and SASEGT. CDR3 length equals 14 residues. CDR3 coding DNA: TGTGCCAGCAGTTCCACCTCGGGGCGAGGTACGCAGTATTTT. It is translated as CASSSTSGRGTQYF.

This clonotype was detected ten times or more. The chain recombines TRBV2 with TRBJ1-5; D gene ambiguous. The germline V gene has CDR1 SNHLY and CDR2 FYNNEI. The CDR3 has 11 residues. Deletions cut 8 bases from V and 6 bases from J, with 8 bases between. This CDR3 reads CASSVGQPQHF. CDR3 DNA sequence: TGTGCCAGCTCTGTAGGTCAGCCCCAGCATTTT.

This clonotype appeared many times. This chain uses TRBV3-1 with TRBJ1-1, with D possibly TRBD1 on 6 matching bases. Trimming shortened V by 4 bases and J by 8 bases, and 23 bases separated the two germline ends. The germline V gene encodes CDR1 LGHDT and CDR2 YNNKEL (reference sequence). This CDR3 contains 16 residues. CDR3 residues: CASSPVTQGEGKEAFF. CDR3 DNA sequence: TGTGCCAGCAGCCCGGTCACACAGGGAGAGGGGAAAGAAGCTTTCTTT.

The table lists this clonotype with many counts. The gene calls are TRBV5-1 and TRBJ1-6; D is uncertain. Trimming removed 1 base from V and 6 bases from J, with 11 bases in between. CDR3 size: 15 residues. Germline V gives CDR1 SGHRS, CDR2 YFSETQ. The CDR3 spells CASSLRSDRNSPLHF. The CDR3 DNA reads as TGCGCCAGCAGCTTGCGGTCTGACCGTAATTCACCCCTCCACTTT.

Ten or more counts support this clonotype. The chain has TRBV5-1 and TRBJ2-5; 10 nucleotides agree with TRBD1. This CDR3 comprises 14 residues. The ends lost 4 bases at V and 6 bases at J; junction bases unmatched: 6. CDR1 is SGHRS, CDR2 YFSETQ, per germline. The CDR3 nucleotides are TGCGCCAGCAGCGAAGGGACAGGGGAAAAGACCCAGTACTTC. Its protein product is CASSEGTGEKTQYF.

This clonotype was picked up many times. The chain links TRBV11-2 to TRBJ1-1, with D unclear. Germline lookup yields CDR1 SGHAT and CDR2 FQNNGV. Trimming pared 2 bases from V and 6 bases from J, leaving 22 bases between. The CDR3 loop spans 17 amino acids. The CDR3 loop is CASSLQTTDLRIAEAFF. Written as DNA, the CDR3 is TGTGCCAGCAGCTTACAAACGACGGACCTGAGGATTGCTGAAGCTTTCTTT.

This clonotype is labeled as medium-sized (0.01 to 0.1%). The rearrangement uses TRBV27 and TRBJ2-2; 7 bases line up with TRBD2. Germline V CDR1 and CDR2: MNHEY, SMNVEV (reference sequence). The CDR3 spans 16 residues. J gave up 2 bases and V 7 bases, and 10 bases lay outside the gene matches. CDR3 loop: CASTTRASGNTGELFF. The CDR3 DNA is TGTGCCAGCACCACCCGGGCTAGCGGAAACACCGGGGAGCTGTTTTTT.

This clonotype was detected ten times or more. This chain connects TRBV6-1 to TRBJ1-6; the D is unclear. The CDR3 runs to 15 residues. Trimming shortened V by 3 bases and J by 4 bases, and 10 bases separated the two germline ends. Germline V gene data show CDR1 as MNHNS and CDR2 as SASEGT. The CDR3 region is CASSDTGRYNSPLHF. DNA of the CDR3: TGTGCCAGCAGTGATACGGGCAGATATAATTCACCCCTCCACTTT.

This clonotype was seen repeatedly, ten times or more. The chain couples TRBV11-1 to TRBJ2-1; possible D gene TRBD1, 6 bases. This CDR3 is built from 16 residues. Germline V gene data show CDR1 as SGHAT and CDR2 as FQDESV (reference sequence). The V end lost 1 base, the J end lost 5 bases, and 15 bases lay between the germline ends. The CDR3 protein is CASSLVGGRPNNEQFF. As DNA, the CDR3 is TGTGCCAGCAGCTTAGTTGGGGGCCGTCCCAACAATGAGCAGTTCTTC. Complete variable domain (other parts from reference TRBV11-1 and TRBJ2-1): EAEVAQSPRYKITEKSQAVAFWCDPISGHATLYWYRQILGQGPELLVQFQDESVVDDSQLPKDRFSAERLKGVDSTLKIQPAELGDSAMYLCASSLVGGRPNNEQFFGPGTRLTVL.

This clonotype was picked up many times. The chain couples TRBV28 to TRBJ1-1; D gene uncertain. The CDR3 is made up of 16 amino acids. Germline CDR1 and CDR2: MDHEN and SYDVKM. Trimming took off 6 bases at V and 5 bases at J, with 22 bases between the two ends. DNA of the CDR3: TGTGCCAGCAGCTCCGCCGGCGTGGGTGCGCGGACTGAAGCTTTCTTT. It yields the protein CASSSAGVGARTEAFF.

This clonotype was counted at least ten times. The chain has TRBV7-3 and TRBJ1-1; TRBD1 matches at 8 bases. Per germline, CDR1 SGHTA and CDR2 FQGTGA. The junction had 7 bases not matched to a gene; V was cut back by 2 bases and J by 5 bases. The CDR3 runs to 15 residues. The CDR3 nucleotides are TGTGCCAGCAGCTTAGGACCAGGGGGCTTAACTGAAGCTTTCTTT. Amino acids: CASSLGPGGLTEAFF.

At least ten counts were recorded for this clonotype. The chain combines TRBV12-3 or TRBV12-4 with TRBJ1-3; D is unclear. The ends were cut back, 1 base at V and 0 bases at J, with 13 bases in the middle. The CDR3 length is 17 residues. The CDR3 DNA reads TGTGCCAGCAGTTTAGGCCCCCTACCGAACTCTGGAAACACCATATATTTT. Its protein is CASSLGPLPNSGNTIYF.

The sample holds many counts of this clonotype. V usage is TRBV24-1 and J usage is TRBJ2-1, with 7 nucleotides matching TRBD1. V was clipped by 4 bases and J by 5 bases; unmatched bases: 10. Germline V gene sequence: CDR1 KGHDR, CDR2 SFDVKD. The CDR3 runs 16 residues. The CDR3 region is CATSDVTGAGDNEQFF. The CDR3 DNA is TGTGCCACCAGTGACGTAACAGGGGCTGGGGACAATGAGCAGTTCTTC.

This clonotype was seen repeatedly, ten times or more. V and J are TRBV4-2 and TRBJ2-3; D is possibly TRBD2 (7 bases). The length of the CDR3 is 18 residues. Between the trimmed V and J ends, which lost 1 base and 2 bases, there was a span of 19 bases. Germline CDR1 LGHNA, CDR2 YNFKEQ. The CDR3 sequence is CASSQGKTGGPVTDTQYF. In DNA, the CDR3 is TGTGCCAGCAGCCAAGGAAAAACGGGGGGCCCCGTCACAGATACGCAGTATTTT.

This clonotype was counted at least ten times. The chain combines TRBV12-3 or TRBV12-4 with TRBJ1-1; 7 positions agree with TRBD1. The V segment lost 7 bases and the J segment 5 bases; nucleotides outside the gene matches: 10. The CDR3 covers 14 residues. The CDR3, as DNA: TGTGCCAGCACCCGACAGGGCACCGGTACTGAAGCTTTCTTT. This translates into CASTRQGTGTEAFF.

This clonotype was detected ten times or more. The chain uses TRBV29-1 and TRBJ2-3, with D tentatively TRBD1 or TRBD2 (6 bases each). The CDR3 is made up of 14 amino acids. Deletions cut 4 bases from V and 0 bases from J, with 11 bases between. CDR1 is SQVTM, CDR2 ANQGSEA, per germline. The CDR3: CSVARGGSTDTQYF. The CDR3 DNA sequence: TGCAGCGTTGCCAGGGGAGGTAGCACAGATACGCAGTATTTT.

This clonotype was observed at least ten times. The CDR3 coding sequence is TGTGCCAGCAGCCAAGATTCTCCTGGTTTGGGGACCCAGTACTTC. Translated, it gives CASSQDSPGLGTQYF. The chain has TRBV3-1 and TRBJ2-5; D gene uncertain. Trimming stripped 0 bases from V and 7 bases from J, with 15 bases between. This CDR3 is built from 15 residues. CDR1 and CDR2 from the germline V gene are LGHDT and YNNKEL (reference sequence).

This clonotype rates as medium-sized. The chain has TRBV20-1 and TRBJ1-5; D perhaps matches TRBD1 (5 bases). Trimming pared 5 bases from V and 1 base from J, leaving 15 bases between. The CDR3 is 15 amino acids. CDR1 and CDR2 (germline): DFQATT, SNEGSKA (reference sequence). CDR3 coding DNA: TGCAGTGCTTCTGCCAGGGTTGGCAGCAATCAGCCCCAGCATTTT. Its translation is CSASARVGSNQPQHF.

This clonotype was seen ten or more times. This chain connects TRBV2 to TRBJ1-2; D unclear. V lost 1 base to trimming and J lost 0 bases, with 6 bases between them. The V gene's germline CDR1 is SNHLY and CDR2 FYNNEI. The CDR3 length is 14 residues. The CDR3 DNA is TGTGCCAGCAGTGAAGTTCTAGCTAACTATGGCTACACCTTC. Translation gives CASSEVLANYGYTF.

This chain uses TRBV7-9 with TRBJ2-7, with unresolved D. CDR1 is SEHNR, CDR2 FQNEAQ, per germline (reference sequence). The CDR3 runs 11 residues. The CDR3, as DNA: TGTGCCAGCGGCTTGGTTTACGAGCAGTACGTC. Protein product: CASGLVYEQYV.